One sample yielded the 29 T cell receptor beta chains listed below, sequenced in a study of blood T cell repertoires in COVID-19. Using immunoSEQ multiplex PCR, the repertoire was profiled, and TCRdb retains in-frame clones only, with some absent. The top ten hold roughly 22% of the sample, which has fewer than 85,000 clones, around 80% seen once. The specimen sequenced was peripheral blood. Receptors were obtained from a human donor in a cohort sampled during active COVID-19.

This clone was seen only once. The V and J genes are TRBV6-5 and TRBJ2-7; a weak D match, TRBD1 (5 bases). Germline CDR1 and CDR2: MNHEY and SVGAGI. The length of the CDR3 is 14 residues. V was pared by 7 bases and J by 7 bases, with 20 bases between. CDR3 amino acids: CASTQSRVPREQYF. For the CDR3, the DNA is TGTGCCAGCACTCAAAGCAGGGTTCCTAGGGAGCAGTACTTC.

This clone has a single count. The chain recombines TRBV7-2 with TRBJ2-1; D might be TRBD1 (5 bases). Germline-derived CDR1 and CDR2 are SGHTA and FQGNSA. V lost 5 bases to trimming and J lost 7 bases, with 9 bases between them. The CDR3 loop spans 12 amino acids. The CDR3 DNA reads TGTGCCAGCAGCGCCAGGGTTAATGAGCAGTTCTTC. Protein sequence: CASSARVNEQFF.

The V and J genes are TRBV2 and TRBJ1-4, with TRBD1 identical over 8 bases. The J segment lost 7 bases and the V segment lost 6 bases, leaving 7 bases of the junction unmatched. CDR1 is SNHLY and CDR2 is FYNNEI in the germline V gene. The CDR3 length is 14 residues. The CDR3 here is CASRGQVLAEKLFF. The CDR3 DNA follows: TGTGCCAGCAGGGGACAGGTACTAGCTGAAAAACTGTTTTTT.

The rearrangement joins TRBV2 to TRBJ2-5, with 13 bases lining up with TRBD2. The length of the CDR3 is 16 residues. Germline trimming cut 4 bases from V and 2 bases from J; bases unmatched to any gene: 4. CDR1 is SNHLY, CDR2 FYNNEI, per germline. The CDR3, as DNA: TGTGCCAGCAGTGGACTAGCGGGGGGTATACAAGAGACCCAGTACTTC. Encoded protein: CASSGLAGGIQETQYF.

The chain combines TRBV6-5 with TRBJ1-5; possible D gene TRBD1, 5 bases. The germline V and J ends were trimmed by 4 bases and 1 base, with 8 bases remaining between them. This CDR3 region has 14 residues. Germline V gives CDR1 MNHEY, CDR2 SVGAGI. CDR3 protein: CASSSTVSNQPQHF. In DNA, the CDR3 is TGTGCCAGCAGTTCGACAGTAAGCAATCAGCCCCAGCATTTT.

CDR3 nucleotide sequence: TGTGCCAGCAGCTTGTCCGGGGGGCACACTGAAGCTTTCTTT. Residues: CASSLSGGHTEAFF. The J gene is TRBJ1-1, the V gene TRBV5-4; D is possibly TRBD1 (6 bases). CDR1 and CDR2 from the germline V gene are SGHNT and YYREEE (reference sequence). The CDR3 has 14 residues. Trimming removed 1 base from V and 3 bases from J, with 10 bases in between.

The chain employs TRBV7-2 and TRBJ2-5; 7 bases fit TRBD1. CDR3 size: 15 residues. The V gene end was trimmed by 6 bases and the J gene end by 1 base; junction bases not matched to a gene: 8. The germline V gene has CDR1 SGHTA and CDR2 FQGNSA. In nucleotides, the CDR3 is TGTGCCAGCAGTCGGGACAGCCGATTCCAAGAGACCCAGTACTTC. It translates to CASSRDSRFQETQYF.

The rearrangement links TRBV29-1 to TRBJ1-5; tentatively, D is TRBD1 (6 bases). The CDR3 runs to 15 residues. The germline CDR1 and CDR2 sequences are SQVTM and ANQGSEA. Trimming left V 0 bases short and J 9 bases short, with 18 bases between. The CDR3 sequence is CSVEDSRGLLVPQHF. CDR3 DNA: TGCAGCGTTGAAGATTCCAGGGGCCTCCTTGTGCCCCAGCATTTT.

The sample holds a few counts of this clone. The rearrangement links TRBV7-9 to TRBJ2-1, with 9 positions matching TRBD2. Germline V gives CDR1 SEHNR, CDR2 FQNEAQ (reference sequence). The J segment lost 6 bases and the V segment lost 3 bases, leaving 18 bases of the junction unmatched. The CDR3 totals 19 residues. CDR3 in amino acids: CASSFYPFPGTSIVNEQFF. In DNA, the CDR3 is TGTGCCAGCAGCTTCTATCCTTTTCCCGGGACTAGCATAGTCAATGAGCAGTTCTTC.

The CDR3 reads CATSHRDTGELFF. CDR3 in DNA: TGTGCCACCTCACACAGGGATACCGGGGAGCTGTTTTTT. This chain links TRBV15 with TRBJ2-2; D is possibly TRBD1 (6 bases). The V gene's germline CDR1 is LNHNV and CDR2 YYDKDF (reference sequence). The CDR3 runs 13 residues. Trimming pared 8 bases from V and 5 bases from J, leaving 12 bases between.

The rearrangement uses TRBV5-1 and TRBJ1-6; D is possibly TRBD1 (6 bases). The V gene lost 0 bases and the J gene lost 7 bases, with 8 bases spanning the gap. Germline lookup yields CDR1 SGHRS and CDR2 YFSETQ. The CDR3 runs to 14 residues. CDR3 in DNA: TGCGCCAGCAGCTTGGTGGACAGAAATTCACCCCTCCACTTT. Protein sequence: CASSLVDRNSPLHF.

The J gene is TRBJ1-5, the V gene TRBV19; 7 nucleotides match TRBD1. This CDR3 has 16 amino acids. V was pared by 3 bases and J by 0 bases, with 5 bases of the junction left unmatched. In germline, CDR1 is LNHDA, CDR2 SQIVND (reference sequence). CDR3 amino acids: CASSIPDRPSNQPQHF. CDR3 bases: TGTGCCAGTAGTATCCCGGACAGGCCTAGCAATCAGCCCCAGCATTTT.

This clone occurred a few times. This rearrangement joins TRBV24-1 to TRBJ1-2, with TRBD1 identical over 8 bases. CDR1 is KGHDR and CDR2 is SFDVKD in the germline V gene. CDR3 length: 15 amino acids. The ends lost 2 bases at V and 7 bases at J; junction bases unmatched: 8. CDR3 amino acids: CATSDSDREGGGYTF. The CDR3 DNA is TGTGCCACCAGTGATTCGGACAGGGAGGGGGGTGGCTACACCTTC.

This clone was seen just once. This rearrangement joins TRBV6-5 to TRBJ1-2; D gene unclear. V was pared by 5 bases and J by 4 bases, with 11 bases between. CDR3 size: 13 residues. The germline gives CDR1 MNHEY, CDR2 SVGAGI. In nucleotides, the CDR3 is TGTGCCAGCAGTCCCACAGCCCCCTATGGCTACACCTTC. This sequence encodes CASSPTAPYGYTF.

CDR3 coding DNA: TGTGCCAGCTCGGGGGGGATCACTGGAAACACCATATATTTT. The encoded protein is CASSGGITGNTIYF. The chain uses TRBV7-2 and TRBJ1-3; TRBD1 might be the D (5 bases). Germline V gene lookup returns CDR1 SGHTA and CDR2 FQGNSA. V lost 8 bases, J lost 2 bases, and 13 bases lay in between. The CDR3 sequence is 14 residues long.

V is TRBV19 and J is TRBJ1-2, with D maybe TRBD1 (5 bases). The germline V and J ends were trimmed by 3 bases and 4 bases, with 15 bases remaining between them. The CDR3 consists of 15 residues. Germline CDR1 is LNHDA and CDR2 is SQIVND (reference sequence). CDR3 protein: CASSMGQPNLYGYTF. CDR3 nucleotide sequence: TGTGCCAGTAGTATGGGGCAGCCTAACCTCTATGGCTACACCTTC.

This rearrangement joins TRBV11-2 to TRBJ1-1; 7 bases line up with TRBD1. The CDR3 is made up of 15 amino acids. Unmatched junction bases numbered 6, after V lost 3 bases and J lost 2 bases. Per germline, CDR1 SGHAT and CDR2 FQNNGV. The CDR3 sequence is CASSFSGTVNTEAFF. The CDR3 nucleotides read TGTGCCAGCAGCTTCAGTGGGACAGTAAACACTGAAGCTTTCTTT.

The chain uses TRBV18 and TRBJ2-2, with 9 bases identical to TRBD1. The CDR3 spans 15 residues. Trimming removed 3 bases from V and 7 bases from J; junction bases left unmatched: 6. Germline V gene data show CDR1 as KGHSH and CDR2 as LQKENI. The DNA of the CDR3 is TGTGCCAGCTCACCCTCGGGACAGGGTAGCGGGGAGCTGTTTTTT. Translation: CASSPSGQGSGELFF.

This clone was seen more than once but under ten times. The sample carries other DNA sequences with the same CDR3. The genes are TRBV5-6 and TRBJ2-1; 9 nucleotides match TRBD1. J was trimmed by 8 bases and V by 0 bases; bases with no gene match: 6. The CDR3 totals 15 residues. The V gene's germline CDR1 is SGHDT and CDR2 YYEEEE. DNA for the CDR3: TGTGCCAGCAGCTTGGACCGGACAGGGGTCGATGAGCAGTTCTTC. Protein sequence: CASSLDRTGVDEQFF.

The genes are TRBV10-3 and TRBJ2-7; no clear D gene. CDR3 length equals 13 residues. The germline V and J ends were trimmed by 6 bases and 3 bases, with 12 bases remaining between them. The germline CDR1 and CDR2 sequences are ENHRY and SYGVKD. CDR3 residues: CAIRSDNLYEQYF. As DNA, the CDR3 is TGTGCCATCAGGTCAGACAACCTCTACGAGCAGTACTTC.

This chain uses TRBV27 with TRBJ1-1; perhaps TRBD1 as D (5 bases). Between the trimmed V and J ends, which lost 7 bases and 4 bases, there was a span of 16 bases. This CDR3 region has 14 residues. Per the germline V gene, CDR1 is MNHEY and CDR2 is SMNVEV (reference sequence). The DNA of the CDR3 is TGTGCCAGCAAGGATTTAGGGAGGGGCACTGAAGCTTTCTTT. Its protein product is CASKDLGRGTEAFF.

For the CDR3, the DNA is TGTGCCAGCAGTTTCACAGGGAATAGCAATCAGCCCCAGCATTTT. Protein sequence: CASSFTGNSNQPQHF. The V gene is TRBV27, the J gene TRBJ1-5; D might be TRBD1 (6 bases). CDR3 length: 15 residues. V lost 3 bases to trimming and J lost 0 bases, with 9 bases between them. The germline V gene encodes CDR1 MNHEY and CDR2 SMNVEV (reference sequence).

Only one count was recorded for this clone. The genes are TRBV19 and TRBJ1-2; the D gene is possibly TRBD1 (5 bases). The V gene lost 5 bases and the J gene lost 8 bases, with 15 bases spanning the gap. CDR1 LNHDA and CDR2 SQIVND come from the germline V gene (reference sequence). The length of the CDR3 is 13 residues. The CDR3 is CASSPTRRGGYTF. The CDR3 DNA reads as TGTGCCAGTAGTCCGACCCGGCGGGGGGGCTACACCTTC.

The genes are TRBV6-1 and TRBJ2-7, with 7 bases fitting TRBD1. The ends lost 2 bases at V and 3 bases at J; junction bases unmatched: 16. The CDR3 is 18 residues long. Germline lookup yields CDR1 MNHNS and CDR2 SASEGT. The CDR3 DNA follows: TGTGCCAGCAGTGAATTTTTTTTGCAGGGTACAGGGGTCTACGAGCAGTACTTC. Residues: CASSEFFLQGTGVYEQYF.

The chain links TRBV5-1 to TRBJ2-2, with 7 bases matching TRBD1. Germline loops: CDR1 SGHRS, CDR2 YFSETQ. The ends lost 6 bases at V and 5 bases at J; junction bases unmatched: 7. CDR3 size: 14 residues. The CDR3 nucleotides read TGCGCCAGCACCTGGGACAGACTTACCGGGGAGCTGTTTTTT. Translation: CASTWDRLTGELFF. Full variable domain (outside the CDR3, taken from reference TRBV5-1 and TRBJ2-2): KAGVTQTPRYLIKTRGQQVTLSCSPISGHRSVSWYQQTPGQGLQFLFEYFSETQRNKGNFPGRFSGRQFSNSRSEMNVSTLELGDSALYLCASTWDRLTGELFFGEGSRLTVL.

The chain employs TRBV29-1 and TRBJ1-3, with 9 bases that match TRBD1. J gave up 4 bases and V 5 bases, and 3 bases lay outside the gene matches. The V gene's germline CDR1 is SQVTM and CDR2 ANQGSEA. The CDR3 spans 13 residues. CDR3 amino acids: CSVSGTGGNTIYF. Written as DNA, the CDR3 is TGCAGCGTTTCCGGGACAGGGGGAAACACCATATATTTT.

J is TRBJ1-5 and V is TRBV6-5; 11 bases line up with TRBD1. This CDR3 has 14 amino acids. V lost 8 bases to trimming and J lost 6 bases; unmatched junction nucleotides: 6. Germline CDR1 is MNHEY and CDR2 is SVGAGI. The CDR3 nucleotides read TGTGCCAGCTTCAGGACAGGGGGCTCTCAGCCCCAGCATTTT. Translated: CASFRTGGSQPQHF.

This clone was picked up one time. The CDR3 region has the DNA TGTGCCAGCAGCTTAGCCCCGTACCAAGAGACCCAGTACTTC. As protein: CASSLAPYQETQYF. This chain uses TRBV11-2 with TRBJ2-5; no reliable D call. Germline V gene data show CDR1 as SGHAT and CDR2 as FQNNGV. The germline V and J ends were trimmed by 1 base and 0 bases, with 6 bases remaining between them. The CDR3 sequence is 14 residues long.

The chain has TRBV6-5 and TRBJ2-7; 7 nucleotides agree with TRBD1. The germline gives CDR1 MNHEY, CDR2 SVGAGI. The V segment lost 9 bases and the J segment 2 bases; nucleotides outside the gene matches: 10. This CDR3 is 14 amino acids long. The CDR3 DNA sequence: TGTGCCAGAGAGAACCGGGACAGAACCTACGAGCAGTACTTC. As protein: CARENRDRTYEQYF.